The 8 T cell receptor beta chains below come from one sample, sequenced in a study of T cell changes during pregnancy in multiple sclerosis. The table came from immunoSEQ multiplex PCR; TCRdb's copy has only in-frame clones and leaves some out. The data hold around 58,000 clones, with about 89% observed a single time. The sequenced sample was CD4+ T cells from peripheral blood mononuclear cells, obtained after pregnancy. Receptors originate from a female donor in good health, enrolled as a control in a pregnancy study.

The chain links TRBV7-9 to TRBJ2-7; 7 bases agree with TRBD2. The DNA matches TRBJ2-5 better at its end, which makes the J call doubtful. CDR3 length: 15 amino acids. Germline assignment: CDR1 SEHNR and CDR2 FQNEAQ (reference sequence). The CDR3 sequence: CASSLKLAWRETQYF. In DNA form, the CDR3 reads TGTGCCAGCAGCTTAAAACTAGCGTGGCGAGAGACCCAGTACTTC.

CDR3 sequence: CASGAGARGNTIYF. CDR3 coding DNA: TGTGCCAGCGGCGCAGGGGCGCGTGGAAACACCATATATTTT. V and J are TRBV5-6 and TRBJ1-3; TRBD1 is a possible D gene (6 bases). V gave up 7 bases and J gave up 3 bases, with 14 bases separating them. There are 14 residues in the CDR3. Germline assignment: CDR1 SGHDT and CDR2 YYEEEE. The full variable domain, with the rest looked up from reference TRBV5-6 and TRBJ1-3, is DAGVTQSPTHLIKTRGQQVTLRCSPKSGHDTVSWYQQALGQGPQFIFQYYEEEERQRGNFPDRFSGHQFPNYSSELNVNALLLGDSALYLCASGAGARGNTIYFGEGSWLTVV.

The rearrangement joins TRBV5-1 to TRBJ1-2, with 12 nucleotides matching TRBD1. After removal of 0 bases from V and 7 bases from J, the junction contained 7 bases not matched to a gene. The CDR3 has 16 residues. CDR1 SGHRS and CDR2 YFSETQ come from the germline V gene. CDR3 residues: CASSLATGTGGFGYTF. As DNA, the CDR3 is TGCGCCAGCAGCTTGGCAACCGGGACAGGGGGCTTTGGCTACACCTTC.

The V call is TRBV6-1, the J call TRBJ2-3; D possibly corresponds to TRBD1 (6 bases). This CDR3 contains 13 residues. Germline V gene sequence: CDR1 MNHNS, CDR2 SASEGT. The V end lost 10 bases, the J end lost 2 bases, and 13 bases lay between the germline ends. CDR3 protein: CATGAGDTDTQYF. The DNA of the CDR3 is TGTGCCACCGGCGCAGGGGACACAGATACGCAGTATTTT.

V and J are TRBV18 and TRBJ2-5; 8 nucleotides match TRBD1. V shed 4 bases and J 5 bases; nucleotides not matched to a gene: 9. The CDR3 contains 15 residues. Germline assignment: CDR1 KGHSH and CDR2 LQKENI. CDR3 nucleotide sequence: TGTGCCAGCTCACACCCGGACAGGGCGAGGGAGACCCAGTACTTC. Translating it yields CASSHPDRARETQYF.

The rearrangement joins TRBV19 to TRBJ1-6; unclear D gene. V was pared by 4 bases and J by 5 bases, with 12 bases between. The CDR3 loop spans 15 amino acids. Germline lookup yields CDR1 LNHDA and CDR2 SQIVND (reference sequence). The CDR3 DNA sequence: TGTGCCAGTAGTACCTTCGGAGGGAATAATTCACCCCTCCACTTT. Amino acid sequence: CASSTFGGNNSPLHF.

As DNA, the CDR3 is TGTGCCAGCAGCTTAAGTGGGACACCTTATGAAAAACTGTTTTTT. As protein: CASSLSGTPYEKLFF. The rearrangement joins TRBV7-3 to TRBJ1-4; possibly TRBD1 for D (6 bases). The germline CDR1 and CDR2 sequences are SGHTA and FQGTGA. The CDR3 consists of 15 residues. The germline V and J ends were trimmed by 1 base and 6 bases, with 12 bases remaining between them.

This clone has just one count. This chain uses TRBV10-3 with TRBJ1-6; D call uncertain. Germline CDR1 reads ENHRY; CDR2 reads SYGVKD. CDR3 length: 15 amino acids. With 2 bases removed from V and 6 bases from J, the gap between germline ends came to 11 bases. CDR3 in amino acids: CAISERETGNSPLHF. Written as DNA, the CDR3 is TGTGCCATCAGTGAGCGGGAGACGGGTAATTCACCCCTCCACTTT.